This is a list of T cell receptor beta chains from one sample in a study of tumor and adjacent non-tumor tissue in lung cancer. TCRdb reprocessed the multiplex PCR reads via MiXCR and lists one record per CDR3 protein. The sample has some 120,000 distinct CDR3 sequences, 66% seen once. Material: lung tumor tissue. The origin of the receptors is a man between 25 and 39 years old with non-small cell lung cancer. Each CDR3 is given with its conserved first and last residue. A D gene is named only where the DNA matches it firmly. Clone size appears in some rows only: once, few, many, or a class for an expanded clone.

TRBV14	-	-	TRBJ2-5	CASSQTRHETQYF
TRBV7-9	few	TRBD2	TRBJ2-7	CASSLALGRELYEQYF
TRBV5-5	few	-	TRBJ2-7	CASSLDRSRYEQYF
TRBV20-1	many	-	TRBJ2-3	CSASRGGQTDTQYF
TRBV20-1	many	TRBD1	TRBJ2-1	CSARDRDRTFNEQFF
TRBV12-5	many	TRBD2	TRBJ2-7	CASGLDSGGAYEQYF
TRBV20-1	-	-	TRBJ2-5	CSAKVGDQETQYF
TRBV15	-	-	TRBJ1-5	CATSRVTGLQPQHF
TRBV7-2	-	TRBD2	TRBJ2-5	CASRSGSSETQYF
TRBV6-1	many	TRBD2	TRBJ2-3	CASSESVAGGGTDTQYF
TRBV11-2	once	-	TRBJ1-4	CVSSLEVGKLFF
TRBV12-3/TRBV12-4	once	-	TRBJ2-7	CASSFSGIEQYF
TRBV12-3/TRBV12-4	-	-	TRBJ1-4	CATSLDPTRTKEKRFF
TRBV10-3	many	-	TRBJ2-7	CAISATDISYEQYF
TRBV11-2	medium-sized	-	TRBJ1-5	CASSPRGQPQHF
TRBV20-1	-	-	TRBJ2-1	CSVRDLGADYNEQLF
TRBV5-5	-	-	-	CVSSFDGDMDQPQYF
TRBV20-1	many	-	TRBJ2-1	CSASGVYNEQFF
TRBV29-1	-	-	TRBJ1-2	CSVDKVQIGSGYTF
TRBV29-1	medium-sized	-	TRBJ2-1	CSVEGTVDNEQFF
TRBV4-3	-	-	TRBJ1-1	CASNQDTGRTEAFF
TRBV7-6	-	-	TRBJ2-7	CASNLGVGYEQYF
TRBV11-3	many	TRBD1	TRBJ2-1	CASSLDRDRGYNEQFF
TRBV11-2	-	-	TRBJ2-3	CASSLVSDTQYF
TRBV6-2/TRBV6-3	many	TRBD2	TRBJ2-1	CASSYSLAGGNEQFF
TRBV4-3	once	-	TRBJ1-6	CASSQEYRERISFNSPLHF
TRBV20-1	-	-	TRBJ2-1	CSASGWSSYNEQLF
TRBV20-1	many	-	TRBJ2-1	CSASHGGGRSSYNEQFF
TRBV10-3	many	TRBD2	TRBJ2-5	CAISESTSGRQYF
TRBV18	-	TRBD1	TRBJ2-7	CASSPGNPGQSSYEQYF
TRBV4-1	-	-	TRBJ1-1	CASSLAGQDTEALF
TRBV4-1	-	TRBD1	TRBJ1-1	CASSQQGGTETEAFF
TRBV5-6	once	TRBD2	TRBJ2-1	CARCPGLAERNEQFF
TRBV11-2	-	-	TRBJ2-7	CASSLSYSPYEQYF
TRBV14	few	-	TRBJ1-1	CASARNTEAFF
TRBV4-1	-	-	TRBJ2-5	CANSHPGHQETEYF
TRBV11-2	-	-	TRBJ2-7	CADSLFYEQYF
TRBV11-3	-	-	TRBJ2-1	CSSSPTPGNEHFF
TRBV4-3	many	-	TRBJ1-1	CASSQIGGGSTEAFF
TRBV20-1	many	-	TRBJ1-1	CSARYRNTEAFF
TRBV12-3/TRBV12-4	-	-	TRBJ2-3	CASSLSDSTDTQYF
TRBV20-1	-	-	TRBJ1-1	CSARTGPRGTEPFF
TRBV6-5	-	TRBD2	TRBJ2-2	CASSYGLAGGSSTRELFF
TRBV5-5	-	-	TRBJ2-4	CASSDWGAAAKNIQHF
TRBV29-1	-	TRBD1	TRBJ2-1	CSANMGGQGAVEQFF
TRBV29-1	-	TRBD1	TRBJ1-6	CSVALDRGPPLHF
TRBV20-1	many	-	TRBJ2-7	CSARGSRTDSYEQYF
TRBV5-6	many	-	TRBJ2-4	CASSLVGRVQYF
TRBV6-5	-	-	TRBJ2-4	CARRPLPKNIQYF
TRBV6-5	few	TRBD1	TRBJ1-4	CANRPGGRGLNEKLFF
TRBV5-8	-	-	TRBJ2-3	CASSFYIGLGGREDTQYF
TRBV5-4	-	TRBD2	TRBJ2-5	CVSSLGTSGGRETQYF
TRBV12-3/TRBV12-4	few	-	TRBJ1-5	CASNKREGGSNQPQHF
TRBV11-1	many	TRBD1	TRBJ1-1	CASSQDRADTEAFF